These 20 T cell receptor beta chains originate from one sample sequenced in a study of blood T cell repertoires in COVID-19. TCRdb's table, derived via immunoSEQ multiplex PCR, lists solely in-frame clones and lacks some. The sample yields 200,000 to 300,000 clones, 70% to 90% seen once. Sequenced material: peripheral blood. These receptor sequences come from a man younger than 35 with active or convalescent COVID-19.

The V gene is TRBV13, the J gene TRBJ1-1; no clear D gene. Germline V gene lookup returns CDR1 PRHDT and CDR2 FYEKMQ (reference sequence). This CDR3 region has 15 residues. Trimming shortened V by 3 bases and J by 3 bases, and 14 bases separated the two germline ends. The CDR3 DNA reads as TGTGCCAGCAGCTTCGGGCCACCCGGGGACACTGAAGCTTTCTTT. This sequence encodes CASSFGPPGDTEAFF.

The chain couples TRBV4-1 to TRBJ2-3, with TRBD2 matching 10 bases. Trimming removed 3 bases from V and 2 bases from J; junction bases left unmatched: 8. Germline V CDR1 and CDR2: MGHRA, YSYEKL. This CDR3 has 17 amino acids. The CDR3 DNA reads TGCGCCAGCAGCCAGGAAACTAGCGGGGCAAACACAGATACGCAGTATTTT. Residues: CASSQETSGANTDTQYF.

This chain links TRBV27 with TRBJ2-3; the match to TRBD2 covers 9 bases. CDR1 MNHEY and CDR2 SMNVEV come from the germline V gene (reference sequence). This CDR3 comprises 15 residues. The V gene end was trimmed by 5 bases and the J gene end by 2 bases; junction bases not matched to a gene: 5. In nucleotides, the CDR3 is TGTGCCAGCAGTCTTAGCGGGAGCTCCACAGATACGCAGTATTTT. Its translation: CASSLSGSSTDTQYF.

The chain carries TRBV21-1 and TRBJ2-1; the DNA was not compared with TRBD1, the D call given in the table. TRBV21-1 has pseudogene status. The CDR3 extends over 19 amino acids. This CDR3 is CASTNRGQGILRVRNEQFF. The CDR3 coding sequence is TGTGCCAGCACCAATAGGGGACAGGGCATTTTACGGGTCCGGAATGAGCAGTTCTTC.

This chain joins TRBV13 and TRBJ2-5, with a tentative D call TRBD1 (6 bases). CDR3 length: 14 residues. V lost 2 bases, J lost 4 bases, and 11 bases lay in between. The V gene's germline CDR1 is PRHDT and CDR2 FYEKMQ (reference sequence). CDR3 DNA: TGTGCCAGCAGCTTAAGACAGGTTGGAGAGACCCAGTACTTC. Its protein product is CASSLRQVGETQYF.

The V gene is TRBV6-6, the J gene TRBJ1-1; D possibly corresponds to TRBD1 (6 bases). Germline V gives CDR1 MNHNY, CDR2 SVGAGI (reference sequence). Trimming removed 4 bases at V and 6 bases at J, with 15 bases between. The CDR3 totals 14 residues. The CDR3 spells CASSFTGQSSEAFF. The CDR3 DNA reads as TGTGCCAGCAGTTTCACTGGACAGAGCTCTGAAGCTTTCTTT.

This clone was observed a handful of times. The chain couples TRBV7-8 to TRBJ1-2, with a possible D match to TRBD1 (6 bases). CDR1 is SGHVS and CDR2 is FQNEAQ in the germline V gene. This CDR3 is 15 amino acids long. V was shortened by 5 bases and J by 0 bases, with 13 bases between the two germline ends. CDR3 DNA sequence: TGTGCCAGCAGCCGGACAGAAAATTCTAACTATGGCTACACCTTC. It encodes CASSRTENSNYGYTF.

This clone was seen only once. Written as DNA, the CDR3 is TGTGCTAGTGGTTCACGAGGGACTAGCGGGAGTAAGGCGTCCTACAATGAGCAGTTCTTC. Encoded protein: CASGSRGTSGSKASYNEQFF. The chain has TRBV12-5 and TRBJ2-1; 14 bases are a match to TRBD2. J lost 1 base, V lost 4 bases, and 12 bases had no gene match. This CDR3 is built from 20 residues. The germline V gene has CDR1 LGHNT and CDR2 FRNRAP.

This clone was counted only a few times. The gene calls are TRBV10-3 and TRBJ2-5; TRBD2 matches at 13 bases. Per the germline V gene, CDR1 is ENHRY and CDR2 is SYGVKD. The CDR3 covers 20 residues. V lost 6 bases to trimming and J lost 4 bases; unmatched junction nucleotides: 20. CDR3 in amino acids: CAIRGGGLAGESALTETQYF. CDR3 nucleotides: TGTGCCATCAGGGGGGGCGGACTAGCGGGAGAATCAGCGTTGACAGAGACCCAGTACTTC.

In DNA form, the CDR3 reads TGTGCCACCAGCAGAGAGACAGGCCGCTATGGCTACACCTTC. Its protein is CATSRETGRYGYTF. This chain links TRBV15 with TRBJ1-2; TRBD1 is a possible D gene (6 bases). Germline V CDR1 and CDR2: LNHNV, YYDKDF (reference sequence). Deletions cut 0 bases from V and 4 bases from J, with 9 bases between. There are 14 residues in the CDR3. The variable domain in full, completed from reference TRBV15 and TRBJ1-2, reads DAMVIQNPRYQVTQFGKPVTLSCSQTLNHNVMYWYQQKSSQAPKLLFHYYDKDFNNEADTPDNFQSRRPNTSFCFLDIRSPGLGDTAMYLCATSRETGRYGYTFGSGTRLTVV.

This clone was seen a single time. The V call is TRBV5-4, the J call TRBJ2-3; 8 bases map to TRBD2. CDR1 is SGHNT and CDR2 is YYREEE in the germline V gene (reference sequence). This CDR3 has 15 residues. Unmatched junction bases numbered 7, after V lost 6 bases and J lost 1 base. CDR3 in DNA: TGTGCCAGCAAGTCAGGGACTAGGGGCACAGATACGCAGTATTTT. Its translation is CASKSGTRGTDTQYF.

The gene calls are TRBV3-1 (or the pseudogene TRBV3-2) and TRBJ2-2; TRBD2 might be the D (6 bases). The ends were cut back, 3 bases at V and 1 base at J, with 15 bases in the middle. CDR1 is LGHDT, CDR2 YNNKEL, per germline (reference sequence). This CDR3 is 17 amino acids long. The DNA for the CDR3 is TGTGCCAGCAGCCATGCCCTCTGGCGGGAGAACACCGGGGAGCTGTTTTTT. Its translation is CASSHALWRENTGELFF.

CDR3 residues: CASSLGRNQPQHF. DNA for the CDR3: TGTGCCAGCAGTTTAGGCAGAAATCAGCCCCAGCATTTT. The rearrangement joins TRBV28 to TRBJ1-5; D ambiguous. The CDR3 spans 13 residues. V lost 2 bases and J lost 4, with 6 bases in between. CDR1 is MDHEN and CDR2 is SYDVKM in the germline V gene.

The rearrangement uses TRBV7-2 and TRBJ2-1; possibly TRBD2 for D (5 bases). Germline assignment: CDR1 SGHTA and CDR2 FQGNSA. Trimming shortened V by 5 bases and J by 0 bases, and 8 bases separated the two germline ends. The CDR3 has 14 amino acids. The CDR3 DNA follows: TGTGCCAGCAGCCAGCGGCTCTCCTACAATGAGCAGTTCTTC. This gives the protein CASSQRLSYNEQFF.

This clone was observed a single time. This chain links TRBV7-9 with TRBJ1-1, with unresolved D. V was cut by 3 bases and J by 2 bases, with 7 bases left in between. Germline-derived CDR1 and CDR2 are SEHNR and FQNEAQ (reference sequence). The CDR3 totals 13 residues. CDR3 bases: TGTGCCAGCAGCTTGGGCGATAACACTGAAGCTTTCTTT. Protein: CASSLGDNTEAFF.

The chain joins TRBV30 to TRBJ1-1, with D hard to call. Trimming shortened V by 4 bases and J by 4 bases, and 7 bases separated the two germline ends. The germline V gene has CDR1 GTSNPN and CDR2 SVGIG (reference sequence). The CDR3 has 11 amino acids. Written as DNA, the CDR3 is TGTGCCTGGATCGTCAGCACTGAAGCTTTCTTT. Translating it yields CAWIVSTEAFF.

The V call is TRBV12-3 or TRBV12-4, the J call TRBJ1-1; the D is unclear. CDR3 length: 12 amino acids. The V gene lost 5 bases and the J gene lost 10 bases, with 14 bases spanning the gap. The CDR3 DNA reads TGTGCCAGCAGTATAACAGCGGTCAGAGCTTTCTTT. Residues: CASSITAVRAFF.

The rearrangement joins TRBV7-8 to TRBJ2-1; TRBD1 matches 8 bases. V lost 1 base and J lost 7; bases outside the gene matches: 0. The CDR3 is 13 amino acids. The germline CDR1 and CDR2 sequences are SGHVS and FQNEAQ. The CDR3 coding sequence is TGTGCCAGCAGCTTAGGACAGGGGAATGAGCAGTTCTTC. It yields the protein CASSLGQGNEQFF.

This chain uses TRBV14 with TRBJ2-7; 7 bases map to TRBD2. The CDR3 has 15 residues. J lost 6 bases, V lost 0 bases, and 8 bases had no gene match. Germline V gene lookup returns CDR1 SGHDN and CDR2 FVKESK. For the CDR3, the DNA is TGTGCCAGCAGCCAAGATCTTGCGGGAGTATCCGAGCAGTACTTC. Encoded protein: CASSQDLAGVSEQYF.

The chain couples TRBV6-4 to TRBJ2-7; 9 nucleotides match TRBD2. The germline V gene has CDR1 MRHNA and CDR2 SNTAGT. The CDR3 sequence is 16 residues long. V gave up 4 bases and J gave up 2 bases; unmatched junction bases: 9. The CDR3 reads CASSAGSSGGPYEQYF. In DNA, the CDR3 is TGTGCCAGCAGTGCAGGGAGTAGCGGGGGTCCCTACGAGCAGTACTTC.